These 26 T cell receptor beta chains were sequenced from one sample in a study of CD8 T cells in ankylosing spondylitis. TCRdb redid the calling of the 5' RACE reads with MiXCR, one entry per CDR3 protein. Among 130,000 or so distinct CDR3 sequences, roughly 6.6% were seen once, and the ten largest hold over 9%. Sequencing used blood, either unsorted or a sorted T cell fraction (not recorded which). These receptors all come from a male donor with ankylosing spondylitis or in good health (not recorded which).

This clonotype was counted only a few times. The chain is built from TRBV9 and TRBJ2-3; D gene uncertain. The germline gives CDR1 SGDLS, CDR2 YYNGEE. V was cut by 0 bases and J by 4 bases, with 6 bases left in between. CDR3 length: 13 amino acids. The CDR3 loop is CASSVGGADTQYF. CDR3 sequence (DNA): TGTGCCAGCAGCGTAGGAGGTGCAGATACGCAGTATTTT.

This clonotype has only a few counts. Written as DNA, the CDR3 is TGTGCCAGCAGCGCCCGGACAGGGATCACTGAAGCTTTCTTT. This sequence encodes CASSARTGITEAFF. The chain is built from TRBV2 and TRBJ1-1, with TRBD1 matching over 8 bases. J lost 4 bases, V lost 6 bases, and 7 bases had no gene match. Per germline, CDR1 SNHLY and CDR2 FYNNEI. The CDR3 is 14 amino acids.

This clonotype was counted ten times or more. The CDR3: CASRASTDTQYF. The CDR3 DNA is TGTGCCAGCAGGGCCAGCACAGATACGCAGTATTTT. The chain employs TRBV12-3 or TRBV12-4 and TRBJ2-3; D call uncertain. CDR3 length: 12 residues. V lost 6 bases, J lost 0 bases, and 4 bases lay in between.

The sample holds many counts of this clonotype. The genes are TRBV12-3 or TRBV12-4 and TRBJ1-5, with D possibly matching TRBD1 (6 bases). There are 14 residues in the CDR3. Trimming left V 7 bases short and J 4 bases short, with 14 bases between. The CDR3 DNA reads TGTGCCAGCACCGGGGGCGACGGAAATCAGCCCCAGCATTTT. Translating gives CASTGGDGNQPQHF.

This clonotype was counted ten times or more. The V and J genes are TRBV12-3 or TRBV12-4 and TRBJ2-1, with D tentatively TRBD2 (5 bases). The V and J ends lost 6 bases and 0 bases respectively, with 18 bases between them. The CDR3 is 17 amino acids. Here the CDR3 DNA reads TGTGCCAGCAGCCCCCGGACTTCTCGGAGCTCCTACAATGAGCAGTTCTTC. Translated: CASSPRTSRSSYNEQFF.

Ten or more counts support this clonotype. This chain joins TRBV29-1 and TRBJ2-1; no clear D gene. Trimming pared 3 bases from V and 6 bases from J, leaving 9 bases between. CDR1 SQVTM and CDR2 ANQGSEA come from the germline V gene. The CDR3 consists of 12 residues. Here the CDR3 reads CSVDELSNEQFF. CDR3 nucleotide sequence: TGCAGCGTTGATGAGCTTTCCAATGAGCAGTTCTTC.

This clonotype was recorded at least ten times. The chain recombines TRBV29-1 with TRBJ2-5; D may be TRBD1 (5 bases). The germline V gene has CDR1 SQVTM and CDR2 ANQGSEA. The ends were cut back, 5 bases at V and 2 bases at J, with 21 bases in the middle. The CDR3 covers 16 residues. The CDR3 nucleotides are TGCAGCGTTTCCGCGACAGCATACTATGTACAAGAGACCCAGTACTTC. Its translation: CSVSATAYYVQETQYF.

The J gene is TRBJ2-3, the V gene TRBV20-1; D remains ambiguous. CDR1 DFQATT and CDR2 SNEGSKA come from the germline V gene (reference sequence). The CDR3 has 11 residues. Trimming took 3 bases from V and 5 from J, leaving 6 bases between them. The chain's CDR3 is CSASIGDTQYF. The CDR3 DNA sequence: TGCAGTGCTAGTATTGGAGATACGCAGTATTTT.

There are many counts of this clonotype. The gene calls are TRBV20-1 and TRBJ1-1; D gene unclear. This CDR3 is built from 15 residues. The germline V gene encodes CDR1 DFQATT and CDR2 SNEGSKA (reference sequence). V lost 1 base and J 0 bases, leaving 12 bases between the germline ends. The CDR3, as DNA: TGCAGTGCTAGAGGTCAGACTGTTATGAACACTGAAGCTTTCTTT. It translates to CSARGQTVMNTEAFF.

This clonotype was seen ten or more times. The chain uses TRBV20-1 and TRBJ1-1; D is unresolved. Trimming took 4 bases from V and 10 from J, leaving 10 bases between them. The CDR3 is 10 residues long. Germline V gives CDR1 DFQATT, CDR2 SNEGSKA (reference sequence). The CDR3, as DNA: TGCAGTGCTATAGAGATAGGAGCTTTCTTT. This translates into CSAIEIGAFF.

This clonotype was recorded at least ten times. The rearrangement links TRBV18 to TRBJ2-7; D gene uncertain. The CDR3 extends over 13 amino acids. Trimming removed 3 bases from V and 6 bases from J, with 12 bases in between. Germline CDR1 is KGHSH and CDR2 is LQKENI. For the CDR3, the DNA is TGTGCCAGCTCACCCCCTGCCGCCCCCGAGCAGTACTTC. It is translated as CASSPPAAPEQYF.

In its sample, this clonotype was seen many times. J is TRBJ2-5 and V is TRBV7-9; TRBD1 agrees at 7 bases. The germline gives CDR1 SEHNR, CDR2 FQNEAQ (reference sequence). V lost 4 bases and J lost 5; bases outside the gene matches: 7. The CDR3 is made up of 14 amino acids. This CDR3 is CASSSRQGRETQYF. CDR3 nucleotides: TGTGCCAGCAGCTCAAGACAGGGTCGGGAGACCCAGTACTTC.

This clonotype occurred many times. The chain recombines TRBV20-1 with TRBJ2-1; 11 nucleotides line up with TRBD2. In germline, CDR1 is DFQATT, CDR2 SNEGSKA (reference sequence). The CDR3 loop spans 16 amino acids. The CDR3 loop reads CASRLAGGFSYNEQFF. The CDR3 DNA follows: TGCGCTTCCCGGCTAGCGGGGGGTTTCTCCTACAATGAGCAGTTCTTC.

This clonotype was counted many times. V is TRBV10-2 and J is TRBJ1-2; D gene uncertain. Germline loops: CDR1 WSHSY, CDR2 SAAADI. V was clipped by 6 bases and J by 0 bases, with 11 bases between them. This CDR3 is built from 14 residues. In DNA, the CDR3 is TGCGCCAGCAGGACGGACGGGACTAACTATGGCTACACCTTC. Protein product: CASRTDGTNYGYTF.

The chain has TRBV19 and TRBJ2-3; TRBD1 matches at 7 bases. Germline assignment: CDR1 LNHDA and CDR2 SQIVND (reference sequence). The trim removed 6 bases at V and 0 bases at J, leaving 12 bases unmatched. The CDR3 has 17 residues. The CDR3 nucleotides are TGTGCCAGTAGCGCAATCCTATTGGGACAGAGCACAGATACGCAGTATTTT. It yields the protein CASSAILLGQSTDTQYF.

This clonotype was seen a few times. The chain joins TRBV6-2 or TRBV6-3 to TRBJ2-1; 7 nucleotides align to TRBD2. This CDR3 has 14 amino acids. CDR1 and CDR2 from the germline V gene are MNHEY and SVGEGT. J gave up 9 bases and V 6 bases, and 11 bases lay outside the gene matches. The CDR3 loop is CASRHSGGEGEQFF. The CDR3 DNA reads TGTGCCAGCAGGCACTCGGGGGGAGAGGGTGAGCAGTTCTTC.

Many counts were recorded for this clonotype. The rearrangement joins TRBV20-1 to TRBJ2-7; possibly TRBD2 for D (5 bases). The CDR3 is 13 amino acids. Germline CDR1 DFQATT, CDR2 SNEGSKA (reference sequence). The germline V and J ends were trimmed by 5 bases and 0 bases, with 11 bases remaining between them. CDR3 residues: CSAPAATSYEQYF. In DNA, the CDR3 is TGCAGTGCTCCAGCGGCTACCTCCTACGAGCAGTACTTC.

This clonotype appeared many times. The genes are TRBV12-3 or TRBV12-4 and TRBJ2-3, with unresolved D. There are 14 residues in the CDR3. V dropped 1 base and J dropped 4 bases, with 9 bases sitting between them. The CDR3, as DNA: TGTGCCAGCAGTTTAGAACAGCCCCCAGATACGCAGTATTTT. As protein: CASSLEQPPDTQYF.

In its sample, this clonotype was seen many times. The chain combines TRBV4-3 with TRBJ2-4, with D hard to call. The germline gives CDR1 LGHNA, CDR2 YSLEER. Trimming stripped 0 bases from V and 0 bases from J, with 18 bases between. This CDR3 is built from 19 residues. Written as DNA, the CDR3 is TGCGCCAGCAGCCAAGATCCACAGAAGACAACGCTAGCCAAAAACATTCAGTACTTC. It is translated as CASSQDPQKTTLAKNIQYF.

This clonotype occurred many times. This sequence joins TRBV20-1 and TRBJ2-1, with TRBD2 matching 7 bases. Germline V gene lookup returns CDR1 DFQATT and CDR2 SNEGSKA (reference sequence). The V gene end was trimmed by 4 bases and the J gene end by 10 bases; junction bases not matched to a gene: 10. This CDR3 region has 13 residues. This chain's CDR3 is CSATLAREGEQFF. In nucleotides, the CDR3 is TGCAGTGCTACCTTGGCGAGGGAGGGGGAGCAGTTCTTC.

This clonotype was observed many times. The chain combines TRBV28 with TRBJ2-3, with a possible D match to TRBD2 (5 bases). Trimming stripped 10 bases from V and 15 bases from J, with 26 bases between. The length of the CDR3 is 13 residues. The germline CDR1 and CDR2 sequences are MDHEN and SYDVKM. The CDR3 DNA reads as TGTGCCACAGAGAGCGGACTGTCGTTATTTTCATATTTT. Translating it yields CATESGLSLFSYF.

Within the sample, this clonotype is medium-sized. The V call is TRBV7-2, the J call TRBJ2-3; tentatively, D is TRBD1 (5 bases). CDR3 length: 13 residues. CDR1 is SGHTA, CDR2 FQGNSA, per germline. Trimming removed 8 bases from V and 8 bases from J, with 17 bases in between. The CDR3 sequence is CASGQMRSSTQYF. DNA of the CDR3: TGTGCCAGCGGACAAATGCGTTCCAGTACGCAGTATTTT.

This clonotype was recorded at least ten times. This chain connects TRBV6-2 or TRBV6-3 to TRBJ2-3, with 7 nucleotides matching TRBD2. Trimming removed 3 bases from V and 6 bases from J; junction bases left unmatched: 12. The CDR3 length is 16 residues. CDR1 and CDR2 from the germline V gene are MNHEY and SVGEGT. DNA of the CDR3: TGTGCCAGCAGTTATGATTCGGGGGGTACGTTGGATACGCAGTATTTT. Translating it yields CASSYDSGGTLDTQYF.

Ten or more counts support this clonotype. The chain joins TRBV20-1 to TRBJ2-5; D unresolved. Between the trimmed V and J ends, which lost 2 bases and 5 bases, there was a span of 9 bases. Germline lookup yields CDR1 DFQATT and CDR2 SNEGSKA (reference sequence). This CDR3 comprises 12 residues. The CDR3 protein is CSARFLEETQYF. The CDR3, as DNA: TGCAGTGCTAGATTTCTGGAGGAGACCCAGTACTTC.

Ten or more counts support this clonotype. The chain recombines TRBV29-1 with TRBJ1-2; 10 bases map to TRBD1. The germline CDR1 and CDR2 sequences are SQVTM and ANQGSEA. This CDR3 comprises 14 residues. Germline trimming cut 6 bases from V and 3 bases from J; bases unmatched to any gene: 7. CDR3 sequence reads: CSVAAGTGDYGYTF. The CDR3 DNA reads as TGCAGCGTCGCAGCCGGGACAGGGGACTATGGCTACACCTTC.

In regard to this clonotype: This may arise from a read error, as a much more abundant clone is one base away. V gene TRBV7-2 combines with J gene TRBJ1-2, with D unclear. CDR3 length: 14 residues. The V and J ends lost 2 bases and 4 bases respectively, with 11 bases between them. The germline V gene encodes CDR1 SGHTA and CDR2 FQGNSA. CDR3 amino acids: CASSLTVSPYGYTF. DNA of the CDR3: TGTGCCAGCAGCTTAACCGTCAGCCCCTATGGCTACACCTTC.